This T cell receptor (beta chain) emerged from a study of blood T cell repertoires in COVID-19. The assay was immunoSEQ multiplex PCR, and TCRdb's table has in-frame clones only and misses some. The sample lists 120,000 to 150,000 clones, over 75% occurring once. V shed 5 bases, J shed 5 bases, and the junction held 11 bases outside the gene matches. The germline V gene has CDR1 LNHDA and CDR2 SQIVND (reference sequence). The length of the CDR3 is 15 residues. This TCR derives from a man aged 50-59 years in a cohort exposed to, infected with or recovered from COVID-19 (not recorded which). The sample was PBMCs or T cells enriched from blood (not recorded which). V and J are TRBV19 and TRBJ2-7; 8 positions agree with TRBD2. Written as DNA, the CDR3 is TGTGCCAGTAGTTCCCGGACTAGCTGGGCAAACGAGCAGTACTTC. It is translated as CASSSRTSWANEQYF.